The clone carrying this T cell receptor beta chain was seen more than once but under ten times. The antigen is not known. Those who donated were healthy bone marrow donors. These data belong to a study of cytomegalovirus exposure and HLA in healthy donors. General study findings and limits: Confirmation in vitro established that a few CMV-associated chains were specific for CMV antigens. What a later analysis reportedly showed was that an Asian-associated ancestry cluster had fewer N-insertions than the 666-donor mean. Productive rates of about 90% or about 30% were seen for most TCR beta V segments in an earlier analysis.

Both 60 Vbeta primers and 13 Jbeta primers went into the PCR. Using immunoSEQ multiplex PCR, the repertoire was profiled, and TCRdb retains in-frame clones only, with some absent. The sample lists 100,000 or so clones, about three quarters seen once, with around 10% in the top ten. The source is a man aged 25 to 45 in good health and CMV-seropositive. Material: PBMCs.

The CDR3 coding sequence is TGTGCCAGCAGTCCCGCAGGGGGCGCGACTAATGAAAAACTGTTTTTT. Translating it yields CASSPAGGATNEKLFF. The gene calls are TRBV9 and TRBJ1-4; TRBD1 agrees at 8 bases. CDR3 size: 16 residues. Per germline, CDR1 SGDLS and CDR2 YYNGEE. Trimming removed 5 bases from V and 2 bases from J; junction bases left unmatched: 8.